This T cell receptor beta chain was profiled in a study of vaccination effects on CD4 cells after COVID-19. The CDR3 is 12 amino acids. Between the trimmed V and J ends, which lost 2 bases and 14 bases, there was a span of 13 bases. Germline CDR1 reads GTSNPN; CDR2 reads SVGIG (reference sequence). The ViraFEST assay expanded antigen-specific CD4+ T cells with viral peptide pools before sequencing. A roughly ten-day culture period preceded the isolation of CD4+ T cells. Vaccine recipients had no previous SARS-CoV-2 infection; their nucleocapsid antibodies were negative. Wells of 1.5 million to 2 million PBMC each were grown with about 9.5 IU/ml IL-2 and roughly 9.2 ug/ml peptides. Assay used: immunoSEQ multiplex PCR; TCRdb lists only in-frame clones, some missing. The data hold approximately 40,000 clones, with roughly two thirds observed a single time. A note on this clone: What it binds is unknown.

The TCR originated in a human donor who received a COVID-19 vaccine. The rearrangement joins TRBV30 to TRBJ1-6, with D unresolved. Here the sequenced sample was CD4+ T cells from PBMCs cultured with SARS-CoV-2 spike peptides, taken before COVID-19 vaccination. The CDR3 here is CAWSLVKGTLHF. DNA of the CDR3: TGTGCCTGGAGTCTGGTAAAAGGGACCCTCCACTTT.